This is a list of T cell receptor beta chains from one sample in a study of response to subunit inactivated influenza vaccine. TCRdb independently ran MiXCR on the RT-PCR reads; one entry per CDR3 protein. The sample records 150,000 to 200,000 distinct CDR3 sequences, roughly a tenth being singletons. Material: non-naive T cells sorted from PBMCs, obtained more than 35 days after vaccination. Every receptor here comes from a man in his fifties or sixties who received an inactivated influenza vaccine. Both conserved end residues are trimmed from each CDR3. The order of the fields is V gene, J gene, CDR3 protein.

TRBV2	.	ASSDQPGTQY
TRBV28	TRBJ1-2	ASSWDPEYGYT
TRBV23-1	TRBJ2-7	ASSQSWGALREQY
TRBV20-1	TRBJ1-4	SATTATNEKLF
TRBV4-2	TRBJ2-1	ASSQGDRDNEQF
TRBV10-3	TRBJ1-5	AISNEGRINGQPQH
TRBV2	TRBJ1-2	ASKPAGRGYGYT
TRBV20-1	TRBJ2-7	SAFSSGHDYEQY
TRBV9	TRBJ2-1	ASSVEVRLAAEQF
TRBV28	TRBJ2-1	ASTNSGGANEQF
TRBV5-1	TRBJ2-5	ASSGGQQETQY
TRBV18	TRBJ2-3	ASSPNSGTPTDTQY
TRBV24-1	TRBJ1-1	ATSGPRENTEAF
TRBV7-8	TRBJ2-7	ASRNGRFSYEQY
TRBV7-9	TRBJ2-1	ASRDSYNEQF
TRBV6-1	TRBJ2-1	ASSPAEVPSWF
TRBV2	TRBJ2-1	ASAFQGAPYNEQF
TRBV5-1	TRBJ2-3	ASSFRTSGGTDTQY
TRBV29-1	TRBJ2-7	SVAGTGYEQY
TRBV28	TRBJ1-3	ASSFGGTSGGNTIY
TRBV18	TRBJ1-2	ASSPRTENYGYT
TRBV28	TRBJ2-7	ASSPTTTRGIPYEQY
TRBV11-2	TRBJ1-6	ASNSPLGQGYSPLH
TRBV10-2	TRBJ2-7	ASSELIAGPYEQY
TRBV2	TRBJ2-5	ASSEASPGTVSSETQY
TRBV7-2	TRBJ2-5	ASSADRGETQY
TRBV7-2	TRBJ1-2	ASSLVLIRYGYT
TRBV27	TRBJ2-7	ASSLAGGARYYEQY
TRBV11-2	TRBJ2-1	ASSLGTWRTSGGHYNEQF
TRBV6-2/TRBV6-3	TRBJ2-7	ASSYSLWARAISHEQY
TRBV5-1	TRBJ2-5	ASSLVIPATLQETQY
TRBV24-1	TRBJ2-1	ATSDPSGSSYNEQF
TRBV20-1	TRBJ1-2	SASHTGANYGYT
TRBV10-3	TRBJ2-7	ATYPGTGGHYEQY
TRBV21-1	TRBJ2-7	ASSTFTGTSTSYEQY
TRBV2	TRBJ1-2	ASRGTDGYT
TRBV5-1	TRBJ2-1	ASSSLSVTYNEQF
TRBV29-1	TRBJ2-7	SVVFRYSYEQY
TRBV20-1	TRBJ2-7	SARLLPAGVAEQY
TRBV20-1	TRBJ1-5	SARKGGNQPQH
TRBV20-1	TRBJ1-5	SAKPLTATWEPQH
TRBV4-2	TRBJ2-3	ASSQDGDFTDTQY
TRBV7-2	TRBJ1-4	ASSLWGASTGTEKLF
TRBV9	TRBJ2-3	ASSVGFTDTQY
TRBV24-1	TRBJ2-1	ATSDSGPGQGSHEQF
TRBV2	TRBJ1-2	ASSSSANYGYT
TRBV6-1	TRBJ1-6	ASSDYLRVDNSPLH
TRBV7-9	TRBJ1-2	ASSSGTGLYGYT
TRBV7-2	TRBJ2-1	ASSRGTSGRYEQF
TRBV18	TRBJ2-2	ASSRRTGDTGELF
TRBV6-1	TRBJ2-2	ASSEVRAPNTGELF